These 20 T cell receptor beta chains were all obtained from the same sample, sequenced in a study of shared clonotypes between healthy human individuals. Method: immunoSEQ multiplex PCR; TCRdb's copy keeps in-frame clones and lacks some. The data contain about 2,200,000 clones, under 95% of them seen just once; the ten biggest clones take up 1.7%. The naive CD8 fraction comprised CD45RO-negative cells positively selected for CCR7 and excluded terminally differentiated effector memory CD45RA+ cells. The sequenced sample consisted of naive CD8+ T cells from PBMCs. The receptors stem from a man between 18 and 29 years old in good health. Some clones in this sample may be carry-over from other donors' samples.

The chain carries TRBV4-3 and TRBJ1-3; D might be TRBD1 (6 bases). The germline gives CDR1 LGHNA, CDR2 YSLEER. This CDR3 comprises 17 residues. V lost 4 bases and J lost 0, with 16 bases in between. The CDR3 sequence is CASSPGVDGVSGNTIYF. DNA for the CDR3: TGCGCCAGCAGCCCAGGGGTCGACGGGGTCTCTGGAAACACCATATATTTT.

The chain links TRBV19 to TRBJ1-2; tentative D call: TRBD1 (5 bases). CDR1 LNHDA and CDR2 SQIVND come from the germline V gene (reference sequence). The germline V and J ends were trimmed by 5 bases and 6 bases, with 13 bases remaining between them. The CDR3 covers 13 residues. CDR3 coding DNA: TGTGCCAGTAGTTTTTCACGGGACCATGGCTACACCTTC. This sequence encodes CASSFSRDHGYTF.

This clone has a single count. V is TRBV11-2 and J is TRBJ2-5, with a possible D match to TRBD2 (5 bases). CDR1 is SGHAT and CDR2 is FQNNGV in the germline V gene. V lost 1 base and J 3 bases, leaving 12 bases between the germline ends. This CDR3 spans 15 amino acids. CDR3 region: CASSLGGSGKETQYF. The CDR3 DNA reads as TGTGCCAGCAGCTTAGGGGGTTCGGGAAAAGAGACCCAGTACTTC.

On this clone: Other DNA variants within this sample encode the same CDR3. The genes are TRBV7-7 and TRBJ2-1, with TRBD2 identical over 7 bases. The V gene end was trimmed by 0 bases and the J gene end by 2 bases; junction bases not matched to a gene: 1. Per the germline V gene, CDR1 is SSHAT and CDR2 is FNYEAQ (reference sequence). The CDR3 is made up of 15 amino acids. CDR3: CASSLAGGAYNEQFF. As DNA, the CDR3 is TGTGCCAGCAGCTTAGCGGGAGGGGCCTACAATGAGCAGTTCTTC.

This chain joins TRBV19 and TRBJ2-3; 8 positions agree with TRBD2. Unmatched junction bases numbered 9, after V lost 4 bases and J lost 6 bases. Germline CDR1 LNHDA, CDR2 SQIVND (reference sequence). CDR3 size: 15 residues. CDR3 sequence: CASSSGRSNYDTQYF. CDR3 sequence (DNA): TGTGCCAGTAGTAGCGGGAGGTCGAATTACGATACGCAGTATTTT.

The rearrangement uses TRBV2 and TRBJ2-4, with 8 bases matching TRBD2. Germline lookup yields CDR1 SNHLY and CDR2 FYNNEI. J lost 0 bases, V lost 2 bases, and 6 bases had no gene match. The CDR3 contains 17 residues. The CDR3 coding sequence is TGTGCCAGCAGTGAATCAGGGACTAGATTAGCCAAAAACATTCAGTACTTC. This codes for CASSESGTRLAKNIQYF.

The rearrangement joins TRBV27 to TRBJ2-7; TRBD2 is a possible D gene (6 bases). Trimming took 8 bases from V and 2 from J, leaving 16 bases between them. The CDR3 length is 14 residues. Germline CDR1 reads MNHEY; CDR2 reads SMNVEV (reference sequence). The CDR3, as DNA: TGTGCCAGCTGGGGAGGTGGGGACCCCTACGAGCAGTACTTC. It yields the protein CASWGGGDPYEQYF.

The chain is built from TRBV27 and TRBJ1-2; TRBD1 might be the D (5 bases). The V and J ends lost 5 bases and 3 bases respectively, with 10 bases between them. Germline CDR1 reads MNHEY; CDR2 reads SMNVEV (reference sequence). There are 13 residues in the CDR3. This CDR3 reads CASSPDRYYGYTF. As DNA, the CDR3 is TGTGCCAGCAGTCCCGACAGATACTATGGCTACACCTTC.

Comment on this clone: This sample also contains other DNA sequences that code for the same CDR3. V gene TRBV29-1 combines with J gene TRBJ2-2; D is uncertain. The V end was cut by 4 bases, the J end by 1 base, with 4 bases between. The germline CDR1 and CDR2 sequences are SQVTM and ANQGSEA. This CDR3 spans 12 amino acids. CDR3 sequence reads: CSVGGNTGELFF. The CDR3 DNA reads TGCAGCGTTGGAGGGAACACCGGGGAGCTGTTTTTT.

V usage is TRBV9 and J usage is TRBJ2-4, with D possibly TRBD1 on 5 matching bases. Germline loops: CDR1 SGDLS, CDR2 YYNGEE. V shed 0 bases and J shed 0 bases, with 10 bases lying between them. CDR3 length: 16 amino acids. The CDR3 sequence: CASSVGQGIAKNIQYF. The CDR3 region has the DNA TGTGCCAGCAGCGTAGGGCAGGGAATAGCCAAAAACATTCAGTACTTC.

V usage is TRBV7-8 and J usage is TRBJ2-7, with 12 bases aligning to TRBD1. This CDR3 comprises 15 residues. Germline V lookup: CDR1 SGHVS, CDR2 FQNEAQ. V shed 3 bases and J 7 bases; nucleotides not matched to a gene: 7. The CDR3 loop is CASSLPGTGGEEQYF. CDR3 in DNA: TGTGCCAGCAGCTTGCCCGGGACAGGGGGCGAAGAGCAGTACTTC.

The chain is built from TRBV28 and TRBJ2-7, with 8 nucleotides matching TRBD2. The V gene end was trimmed by 2 bases and the J gene end by 5 bases; junction bases not matched to a gene: 8. This CDR3 region has 15 residues. Germline-derived CDR1 and CDR2 are MDHEN and SYDVKM. The chain's CDR3 is CASSLGREGQDEQYF. The CDR3 nucleotides are TGTGCCAGCAGTTTAGGTCGGGAGGGTCAGGACGAGCAGTACTTC.

This clone has a handful of counts. J is TRBJ1-2 and V is TRBV28; TRBD1 agrees at 10 bases. CDR1 is MDHEN, CDR2 SYDVKM, per germline. Losses at the gene ends were 5 bases for V and 6 bases for J; bases not matched to a gene: 3. The CDR3 totals 13 residues. The CDR3 here is CASSTTGGHGYTF. The CDR3 DNA follows: TGTGCCAGCAGTACGACAGGGGGCCATGGCTACACCTTC.

The chain is built from TRBV2 and TRBJ2-7, with 8 bases that match TRBD1. CDR1 and CDR2 from the germline V gene are SNHLY and FYNNEI. J gave up 0 bases and V 8 bases, and 3 bases lay outside the gene matches. The CDR3 has 13 amino acids. The CDR3 bases are TGTGCCAGCCATGACAGGGGCTCCTACGAGCAGTACTTC. This sequence encodes CASHDRGSYEQYF.

The CDR3: CASSEGTVSFGGELFF. The CDR3 coding sequence is TGTGCCAGCAGCGAGGGGACAGTCTCGTTTGGCGGGGAGCTGTTTTTT. The V gene is TRBV9, the J gene TRBJ2-2; 7 positions agree with TRBD1. Trimming removed 3 bases from V and 7 bases from J; junction bases left unmatched: 12. Per germline, CDR1 SGDLS and CDR2 YYNGEE. This CDR3 spans 16 amino acids.

The chain couples TRBV21-1 to TRBJ2-7; the tabulated D call, TRBD2, remains unverified against the DNA. TRBV21-1 is a recognized pseudogene. This CDR3 contains 17 residues. CDR3 loop: CASSGPSGSCFIYEQYF. For the CDR3, the DNA is TGTGCCAGCAGCGGTCCTAGCGGGAGCTGTTTCATTTACGAGCAGTACTTC.

This clone was seen more than once but under ten times. This rearrangement joins TRBV10-3 to TRBJ1-2; 7 positions match TRBD1. V trimming: 0 bases; J trimming: 8 bases; junction bases outside the gene matches: 3. The V gene's germline CDR1 is ENHRY and CDR2 SYGVKD. The CDR3 totals 13 residues. The CDR3 DNA reads TGTGCCATCAGTGAGTCGACAGGGCAAGGCTACACCTTC. Translating it yields CAISESTGQGYTF.

This chain uses TRBV9 with TRBJ1-2, with a tentative D call TRBD1 (5 bases). V was trimmed by 0 bases and J by 4 bases, leaving 10 bases between them. The length of the CDR3 is 14 residues. CDR1 is SGDLS, CDR2 YYNGEE, per germline. CDR3 DNA: TGTGCCAGCAGCGTAGAAGGGGCCGGCTATGGCTACACCTTC. Amino acid sequence: CASSVEGAGYGYTF.

This clone was seen a handful of times. The rearrangement joins TRBV19 to TRBJ1-1; D ambiguous. Germline lookup yields CDR1 LNHDA and CDR2 SQIVND (reference sequence). This CDR3 contains 13 residues. The germline V and J ends were trimmed by 1 base and 6 bases, with 9 bases remaining between them. As DNA, the CDR3 is TGTGCCAGTAGTATAGCGTTGCAGGCTGAAGCTTTCTTT. It yields the protein CASSIALQAEAFF.

The chain has TRBV5-4 and TRBJ2-1; 9 bases are shared with TRBD2. The CDR3 is 15 amino acids. Unmatched junction bases numbered 9, after V lost 4 bases and J lost 7 bases. Germline values: CDR1 SGHNT, CDR2 YYREEE (reference sequence). CDR3 in amino acids: CASSLDLRGGNEQFF. The DNA of the CDR3 is TGTGCCAGCAGCCTGGATCTGCGGGGGGGGAATGAGCAGTTCTTC.